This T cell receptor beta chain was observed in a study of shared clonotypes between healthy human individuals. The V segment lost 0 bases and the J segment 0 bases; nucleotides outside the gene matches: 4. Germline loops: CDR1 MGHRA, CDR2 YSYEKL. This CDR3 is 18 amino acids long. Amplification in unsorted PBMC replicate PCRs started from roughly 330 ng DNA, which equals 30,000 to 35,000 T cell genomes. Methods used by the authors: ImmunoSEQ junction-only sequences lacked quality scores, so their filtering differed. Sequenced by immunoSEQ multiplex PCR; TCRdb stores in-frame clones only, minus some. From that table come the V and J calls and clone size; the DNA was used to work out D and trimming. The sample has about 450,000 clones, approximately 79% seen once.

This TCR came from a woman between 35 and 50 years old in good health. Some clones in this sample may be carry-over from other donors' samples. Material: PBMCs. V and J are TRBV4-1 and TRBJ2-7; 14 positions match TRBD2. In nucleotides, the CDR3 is TGCGCCAGCAGCCAAGAGGGACTAGCGGGGGTGAGCTCCTACGAGCAGTACTTC. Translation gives CASSQEGLAGVSSYEQYF.